This is a list of T cell receptor beta chains from one sample in a study of CD8+CD57+ T cells in acquired aplastic anemia. Using its own MiXCR run on the reads, TCRdb lists one record per CDR3 protein. The sample yields 270,000 or so distinct CDR3 sequences, less than 85% seen once. Source material: sorted CD4+, CD8+, or CD8+CD57+ T cells (not recorded which) from PBMCs. All receptors come from a human donor with aplastic anemia. CDR3s include the opening cysteine and the closing phenylalanine or tryptophan. A D gene is named only where the DNA matches it firmly. Where a row states a size, it is once, few, many or the class of an expanded clone; other rows omit it.

J gene: TRBJ1-1; V gene: TRBV2; D gene: -; clone size: -; CDR3 protein: CATSRGGGANTEAFF; CDR3 DNA: TGTGCTACCAGTAGGGGGGGAGGGGCGAACACTGAAGCTTTCTTT
J gene: TRBJ1-1; V gene: TRBV9; D gene: -; clone size: -; CDR3 protein: CASSIRGTRSDGAFF; CDR3 DNA: TGTGCCAGCAGCATCCGCGGGACAAGGAGCGATGGAGCTTTCTTT
J gene: TRBJ2-5; V gene: TRBV15; D gene: TRBD1; clone size: once; CDR3 protein: CATSSPGQGNQETQYF; CDR3 DNA: TGTGCCACCAGCAGCCCGGGACAGGGGAACCAAGAGACCCAGTACTTC
J gene: TRBJ2-6; V gene: TRBV9; D gene: TRBD1; clone size: -; CDR3 protein: CASSLGDRQGGNILTF; CDR3 DNA: TGTGCCAGCAGCTTGGGGGACCGACAGGGGGGAAACATCCTGACTTTC
J gene: TRBJ2-7; V gene: TRBV9; D gene: -; clone size: -; CDR3 protein: CASSDCGGVDYEQYF; CDR3 DNA: TGTGCCAGCAGTGACTGCGGCGGCGTAGACTACGAGCAGTACTTC
J gene: TRBJ2-2; V gene: TRBV7-3; D gene: TRBD1; clone size: -; CDR3 protein: CASSLTRDRGLGRNTGELFF; CDR3 DNA: TGTGCCAGCAGCTTAACCCGGGACAGGGGGCTTGGTAGGAACACCGGGGAGCTGTTTTTT
J gene: TRBJ2-3; V gene: TRBV15; D gene: -; clone size: -; CDR3 protein: CATSRVKTVGDTQYF; CDR3 DNA: TGTGCCACCAGCAGAGTTAAGACGGTGGGGGATACGCAGTATTTT
J gene: TRBJ1-6; V gene: TRBV2; D gene: -; clone size: -; CDR3 protein: CASGDGGTNTQYFAPGF; CDR3 DNA: -
J gene: TRBJ2-1; V gene: TRBV5-6; D gene: TRBD2; clone size: once; CDR3 protein: CASSSDSSGGSDEQFF; CDR3 DNA: TGTGCCAGCAGTTCGGACTCGAGCGGGGGGAGCGATGAGCAGTTCTTC
J gene: TRBJ2-6; V gene: TRBV7-8; D gene: -; clone size: few; CDR3 protein: CASSLARGPDTQNVLTF; CDR3 DNA: TGTGCCAGCAGCTTAGCGAGAGGCCCCGATACGCAGAATGTCCTGACTTTC
J gene: TRBJ2-3; V gene: TRBV2; D gene: -; clone size: -; CDR3 protein: CASRHGLADTQYF; CDR3 DNA: TGTGCCAGCAGGCACGGACTCGCGGATACGCAGTATTTT
J gene: TRBJ1-2; V gene: TRBV25-1; D gene: -; clone size: few; CDR3 protein: CAGSEMRGGYGYTF; CDR3 DNA: TGTGCCGGCAGTGAAATGCGAGGGGGTTATGGCTACACCTTC
J gene: TRBJ2-1; V gene: TRBV5-6; D gene: -; clone size: once; CDR3 protein: CASSSRDASSYNEQFF; CDR3 DNA: TGTGCCAGCAGCTCCCGGGACGCAAGCTCCTACAATGAGCAGTTCTTC
J gene: TRBJ1-2; V gene: TRBV5-4; D gene: -; clone size: -; CDR3 protein: CASSLISEGGSYTF; CDR3 DNA: TGTGCCAGCAGCTTAATTAGCGAGGGAGGAAGCTACACCTTC
J gene: TRBJ2-3; V gene: TRBV2; D gene: TRBD2; clone size: few; CDR3 protein: CASSLAGGHHPQYF; CDR3 DNA: TGTGCCAGCAGTTTAGCGGGAGGCCATCATCCGCAGTATTTT
J gene: TRBJ2-7; V gene: TRBV5-4; D gene: TRBD1; clone size: -; CDR3 protein: CASSPQQGAYEQYF; CDR3 DNA: TGTGCCAGCAGCCCGCAGCAGGGGGCATACGAGCAGTACTTC
J gene: TRBJ2-7; V gene: TRBV7-9; D gene: TRBD2; clone size: -; CDR3 protein: CASSLERSGDGQYF; CDR3 DNA: TGTGCCAGCAGCCTGGAAAGAAGCGGGGACGGGCAGTACTTC
J gene: TRBJ2-1; V gene: TRBV19; D gene: -; clone size: -; CDR3 protein: CGSSIASASYNEQFF; CDR3 DNA: TGTGGCAGTAGTATAGCTAGCGCCTCCTACAATGAGCAGTTCTTC
J gene: TRBJ2-5; V gene: TRBV5-4; D gene: TRBD2; clone size: once; CDR3 protein: CASSLARLAGRETQYF; CDR3 DNA: TGTGCCAGCAGCTTGGCCCGCCTAGCGGGGCGAGAGACCCAGTACTTC
J gene: TRBJ1-1; V gene: TRBV20-1; D gene: -; clone size: -; CDR3 protein: CSVRALAGAFF; CDR3 DNA: TGCAGTGTCCGAGCCCTAGCGGGAGCGTTCTTT
J gene: TRBJ2-1; V gene: TRBV19; D gene: TRBD2; clone size: -; CDR3 protein: CASSIGLAGGAGNEQFF; CDR3 DNA: TGTGCCAGTAGTATAGGACTAGCGGGAGGGGCTGGGAATGAGCAGTTCTTC
J gene: TRBJ2-7; V gene: TRBV6-1; D gene: -; clone size: -; CDR3 protein: CASSEDRSSYEQYF; CDR3 DNA: TGTGCCAGCAGTGAAGACAGGAGCTCCTACGAGCAGTACTTC
J gene: TRBJ2-5; V gene: TRBV7-9; D gene: -; clone size: -; CDR3 protein: CASSRGTGELTLDF; CDR3 DNA: TGTGCCAGCAGCAGAGGTACCGGGGAGCTGACCCTGGACTTC
J gene: TRBJ1-6; V gene: TRBV20-1; D gene: -; clone size: -; CDR3 protein: CSARLVRASPLHF; CDR3 DNA: TGCAGTGCTAGATTAGTGCGGGCTTCACCCCTCCACTTT
J gene: TRBJ1-6; V gene: TRBV2; D gene: -; clone size: -; CDR3 protein: CASGDGGTYTLYF; CDR3 DNA: TGTGCCAGCGGGGACGGGGGCACTTATACGCTGTACTTT
J gene: TRBJ2-3; V gene: TRBV2; D gene: -; clone size: -; CDR3 protein: CAASSVGTDTQYF; CDR3 DNA: TGCGCTGCCAGCAGCGTAGGGACAGATACGCAGTATTTT
J gene: TRBJ2-1; V gene: TRBV24-1; D gene: -; clone size: once; CDR3 protein: CATSDSGTISYNEQFF; CDR3 DNA: TGTGCCACCAGTGACTCCGGGACAATCAGCTACAATGAGCAGTTCTTC
J gene: TRBJ1-5; V gene: TRBV19; D gene: -; clone size: -; CDR3 protein: CATSDVRAANHPQHF; CDR3 DNA: TGTGCCACCAGTGATGTGAGGGCAGCCAATCATCCCCAGCACTTT
J gene: TRBJ1-3; V gene: TRBV9; D gene: -; clone size: -; CDR3 protein: CASSRLQFSGNTIYF; CDR3 DNA: TGTGCCAGCAGCCGCCTACAGTTCTCTGGAAACACCATATATTTT
J gene: TRBJ2-2; V gene: TRBV12-3/TRBV12-4; D gene: -; clone size: -; CDR3 protein: CASSTPGTGELFF; CDR3 DNA: TGTGCCAGCAGCACACCAGGGACCGGGGAGCTGTTTTTT
J gene: TRBJ2-3; V gene: TRBV7-4; D gene: -; clone size: -; CDR3 protein: CASRGGSNTLYF; CDR3 DNA: TGTGCCAGCAGAGGAGGGTCAAATACGCTGTATTTC
J gene: TRBJ1-1; V gene: TRBV7-9; D gene: -; clone size: -; CDR3 protein: CASSLDRTGRTEAFF; CDR3 DNA: TGTGCCAGCAGCTTAGATCGAACAGGGAGGACTGAAGCTTTCTTT
J gene: TRBJ2-1; V gene: TRBV5-1; D gene: -; clone size: few; CDR3 protein: CASSRFQDYGSDEQFF; CDR3 DNA: TGCGCCAGCAGCCGATTTCAGGACTATGGGAGCGATGAGCAGTTCTTC